One and the same sample provided the 31 T cell receptor beta chains below, sequenced in a study of T cells in women clearing cervical HPV infection. This table comes from immunoSEQ multiplex PCR, and its TCRdb copy is limited to in-frame clones, with some not included. Recorded for this sample: 25,000 to 35,000 clones. Sequences were obtained from blood buffy coat. The source is a woman aged 18 to 75 with a cervical HPV16 infection that either progressed to CIN3+ or cleared (not recorded which).

The covered CDR3 bases are TGCAGTGCGAGGGACAGGGGGGCCTATAGCACAGATACG. Translating it yields CSARDRGAYSTDT. Given in full, the CDR3 is CSARDRGAYSTDTQYF. The chain has TRBV20-1 and TRBJ2-3; 11 bases agree with TRBD1. The missing CDR3 end, 3 residues past where the read stops, is filled in from the germline J gene. The CDR3 is 16 amino acids. Germline V gene lookup returns CDR1 DFQATT and CDR2 SNEGSKA (reference sequence). Losses at the gene ends were 6 bases for V and 0 bases for J; bases not matched to a gene: 8.

On this clone: Relative to the germline gene, one junction end is altered; a read error may explain this. The read ends 3 residues early relative to the CDR3; the germline J gene fills the gap. The V gene is TRBV5-1, the J gene TRBJ1-1, with D perhaps matching TRBD1 (5 bases). Germline-derived CDR1 and CDR2 are SGHRS and YFSETQ. The CDR3 has 13 amino acids. The CDR3 DNA, read in part, is TGCACCAGCAGCTTGACAGTGAACACTGAA. As protein: CTSSLTVNTE. The complete CDR3 sequence is CTSSLTVNTEAFF.

Worth noting for this clone: The sequence runs out 3 residues before the end of the CDR3; the remainder is reconstructed from the germline J gene. This rearrangement joins TRBV20-1 to TRBJ2-7, with D perhaps TRBD2 (5 bases). V gave up 1 base and J gave up 3 bases, with 7 bases separating them. Germline loops: CDR1 DFQATT, CDR2 SNEGSKA (reference sequence). The CDR3 is 12 residues long. The chain's CDR3 is CSARAGDYEQYF. The covered CDR3 bases are TGCAGTGCTAGAGCCGGGGACTACGAG.

Regarding this clone: The sequence runs out 3 residues before the end of the CDR3; the remainder is reconstructed from the germline J gene. This sequence joins TRBV20-1 and TRBJ1-6; D might be TRBD1 (5 bases). Germline loops: CDR1 DFQATT, CDR2 SNEGSKA (reference sequence). The CDR3 is 15 residues long. The DNA read from the CDR3 is TGCAGTGCTAGCGACCAAAATTCAGGGAGAGGGCCC. It codes for CSASDQNSGRGP. The complete CDR3 sequence is CSASDQNSGRGPLHF.

Comments on this clone: The CDR3 extends 3 residues past the end of the read, so its final part is completed from the germline J gene. V usage is TRBV2 and J usage is TRBJ2-3; a weak D match, TRBD2 (5 bases). The V gene's germline CDR1 is SNHLY and CDR2 FYNNEI. With 4 bases removed from V and 8 bases from J, the gap between germline ends came to 13 bases. The CDR3 spans 13 residues. CDR3 amino acids: CASSGLGEGTQYF. The covered CDR3 bases are TGTGCCAGCAGTGGTTTAGGAGAGGGTACG.

A word on this clone: Sequencing ends 3 residues short of the CDR3 end; the germline J gene provides the rest. The J gene is TRBJ2-7, the V gene TRBV20-1; D might be TRBD2 (6 bases). This CDR3 region has 15 residues. Germline assignment: CDR1 DFQATT and CDR2 SNEGSKA (reference sequence). V gave up 0 bases and J gave up 3 bases, with 15 bases separating them. The covered CDR3 bases are TGCAGTGCTAGAGATTCCAGGCTAGCGAGCTACGAG. The encoded protein is CSARDSRLASYE. The CDR3 in its entirety is CSARDSRLASYEQYF.

A word on this clone: The read halts 3 residues ahead of the CDR3 end, with the missing end drawn from the germline J gene. The V gene is TRBV20-1, the J gene TRBJ2-4; a possible D gene is TRBD2 (6 bases). Germline-derived CDR1 and CDR2 are DFQATT and SNEGSKA (reference sequence). The CDR3 is 13 residues long. V lost 6 bases to trimming and J lost 6 bases, with 15 bases between them. The covered CDR3 bases are TGCAGTGCCTTGGGCGGGGACTCAAACATT. Protein: CSALGGDSNI. The whole CDR3 region reads CSALGGDSNIQYF.

About this clone itself: The read finishes 3 residues shy of the CDR3 end, and the germline J gene is used to complete it. This sequence joins TRBV7-3 and TRBJ2-7; TRBD2 might be the D (6 bases). V lost 2 bases and J lost 2, with 13 bases in between. Germline lookup yields CDR1 SGHTA and CDR2 FQGTGA. This CDR3 is built from 15 residues. The CDR3 here is CASSLSPGVPYEQYF. The sequenced part of the CDR3 DNA is TGTGCCAGCAGCTTATCCCCGGGGGTCCCCTACGAG.

Remarks on this clone: The read ends 3 residues before the CDR3 terminus; that terminus is restored from the germline J gene. The V gene is TRBV7-3, the J gene TRBJ1-3, with D possibly TRBD1 on 6 matching bases. The CDR3 consists of 17 residues. Germline lookup yields CDR1 SGHTA and CDR2 FQGTGA. V dropped 2 bases and J dropped 1 base, with 15 bases sitting between them. The CDR3 spells CASSLGIPGASGNTIYF. The sequenced CDR3 bases are TGTGCCAGCAGCTTAGGAATCCCAGGGGCTTCTGGAAACACC.

A remark on this clone: The read terminates 3 residues ahead of where the CDR3 ends, so the germline J gene completes it. This sequence joins TRBV12-3 or TRBV12-4 and TRBJ2-3, with 12 positions matching TRBD2. This CDR3 has 15 residues. The CDR3: CASSLTSGRGETQYF. Incomplete CDR3 DNA: TGTGCCAGCAGTTTGACTAGCGGGAGAGGCGAGACG.

Of note for this clone: The read ends 3 residues before the CDR3 terminus; that terminus is restored from the germline J gene. V gene TRBV5-1 combines with J gene TRBJ2-3; D uncertain. V lost 0 bases to trimming and J lost 4 bases, with 3 bases between them. The CDR3 covers 12 residues. From germline, CDR1 is SGHRS and CDR2 YFSETQ. Incomplete CDR3 DNA: TGCGCCAGCAGCTTGGCTTCAGATACG. Translated, it gives CASSLASDT. Given in full, the CDR3 is CASSLASDTQYF. The full variable domain, its missing parts supplied by reference TRBV5-1 and TRBJ2-3, is KAGVTQTPRYLIKTRGQQVTLSCSPISGHRSVSWYQQTPGQGLQFLFEYFSETQRNKGNFPGRFSGRQFSNSRSEMNVSTLELGDSALYLCASSLASDTQYFGPGTRLTVL.

To note about this clone: The read gets to within 3 residues of the CDR3 end, and the germline J gene fills in the rest. The chain carries TRBV2 and TRBJ2-1; possibly TRBD1 for D (6 bases). Between the trimmed V and J ends, which lost 6 bases and 7 bases, there was a span of 22 bases. The CDR3 runs to 16 residues. Germline CDR1 reads SNHLY; CDR2 reads FYNNEI. The sequenced part of the CDR3 DNA is TGTGCCAGCAGCCCAATGGCTGGAGGAAGGGGGAATGAG. It specifies CASSPMAGGRGNE. In full, the CDR3 is CASSPMAGGRGNEQFF.

Concerning this clone: The sequenced fragment ends 3 residues before the CDR3 boundary, so the rest is inferred from the germline J gene. This chain connects TRBV12-3 or TRBV12-4 to TRBJ2-2; D unresolved. Trimming took 5 bases from V and 5 from J, leaving 15 bases between them. The CDR3 extends over 15 amino acids. The sequenced CDR3 bases are TGTGCCAGCAGTGCCCAGGTATCACGGACCGGGGAG. Amino acids: CASSAQVSRTGE. The full-length CDR3 reads as CASSAQVSRTGELFF.

About this clone itself: The read terminates 3 residues ahead of where the CDR3 ends, so the germline J gene completes it. This sequence joins TRBV12-3 or TRBV12-4 and TRBJ2-1, with D maybe TRBD1 (6 bases). V dropped 3 bases and J dropped 4 bases, with 10 bases sitting between them. The CDR3 extends over 14 amino acids. The CDR3 loop reads CASSFGTRYNEQFF. CDR3 bases read: TGTGCCAGCAGTTTCGGGACAAGGTACAATGAG.

With regard to this clone: One end of the junction varies from germline; a read error may be responsible. The CDR3 end falls 3 residues outside the read, so it is completed with the germline J gene. The chain combines TRBV4-2 with TRBJ2-1; 11 nucleotides align to TRBD2. The CDR3 spans 17 residues. Germline CDR1 and CDR2: LGHNA and YNFKEQ. The CDR3 bases that were read are TGCGCCAGCAGCGCACCAGCTAGCGGGGGGTATCACAATGAG. Translating gives CASSAPASGGYHNE. The entire CDR3 is CASSAPASGGYHNEQFF.

Notes on this clone: The read is 3 residues too short to cover the CDR3 end, so that end is filled in from the germline J gene. This chain uses TRBV20-1 with TRBJ2-5; 7 bases fit TRBD1. J was trimmed by 3 bases and V by 5 bases; bases with no gene match: 0. Germline lookup yields CDR1 DFQATT and CDR2 SNEGSKA (reference sequence). This CDR3 is built from 11 residues. CDR3 in amino acids: CSAGQEETQYF. CDR3 bases read: TGCAGTGCTGGACAGGAAGAGACC.

Concerning this clone itself: The read ends 3 residues shy of where the CDR3 ends; the end is completed using the germline J gene. The chain joins TRBV19 to TRBJ1-4; D unresolved. The ends were cut back, 8 bases at V and 8 bases at J, with 12 bases in the middle. Germline assignment: CDR1 LNHDA and CDR2 SQIVND (reference sequence). The CDR3 consists of 12 residues. CDR3 DNA (partial): TGTGCCAGTGACCGGGTCGGCGAAAAA. As protein: CASDRVGEK. The full CDR3 sequence reads CASDRVGEKLFF.

This clone is medium-sized (0.01 to 0.1%) by frequency. The read terminates 3 residues before the CDR3 end, so the remaining end is supplied by the germline J gene. This chain links TRBV6-4 with TRBJ2-3; 9 nucleotides line up with TRBD2. CDR3 length: 15 amino acids. Germline V gene lookup returns CDR1 MRHNA and CDR2 SNTAGT. V was pared by 5 bases and J by 5 bases, with 8 bases of the junction left unmatched. CDR3 sequence reads: CASSSIAGEGDTQYF. The sequenced part of the CDR3 DNA is TGTGCCAGCAGTAGTATAGCGGGAGAAGGAGATACG.

Comments on this clone: The sequenced fragment ends 3 residues before the CDR3 boundary, so the rest is inferred from the germline J gene. This chain connects TRBV9 to TRBJ2-5; 7 bases align to TRBD1. This CDR3 region has 18 residues. The V segment lost 0 bases and the J segment 5 bases; nucleotides outside the gene matches: 16. The germline gives CDR1 SGDLS, CDR2 YYNGEE. The CDR3 region is CASSVGVMITGVGETQYF. Partial CDR3 DNA: TGTGCCAGCAGCGTAGGCGTTATGATAACAGGGGTTGGCGAGACC.

Regarding this clone: The CDR3 extends 3 residues past the end of the read, so its final part is completed from the germline J gene. V and J are TRBV19 and TRBJ2-1; 8 positions match TRBD2. This CDR3 comprises 17 residues. V lost 7 bases to trimming and J lost 0 bases; unmatched junction nucleotides: 11. In germline, CDR1 is LNHDA, CDR2 SQIVND (reference sequence). Here the CDR3 reads CASTVSIAGSSYNEQFF. The sequenced part of the CDR3 DNA is TGTGCCAGTACAGTCTCTATAGCGGGGAGCTCCTACAATGAG. The full variable domain, with the rest looked up from reference TRBV19 and TRBJ2-1, is DGGITQSPKYLFRKEGQNVTLSCEQNLNHDAMYWYRQDPGQGLRLIYYSQIVNDFQKGDIAEGYSVSREKKESFPLTVTSAQKNPTAFYLCASTVSIAGSSYNEQFFGPGTRLTVL.

Note on this clone: With the read ending 3 residues before the CDR3 end, the germline J gene is used to fill in that end. The V and J genes are TRBV20-1 and TRBJ1-1; TRBD1 matches 7 bases. The V gene end was trimmed by 5 bases and the J gene end by 2 bases; junction bases not matched to a gene: 5. The CDR3 length is 13 residues. Germline V gene lookup returns CDR1 DFQATT and CDR2 SNEGSKA (reference sequence). CDR3 bases read: TGCAGTGCTGCGGACAGGACAAACACTGAA. Translated: CSAADRTNTE. The full CDR3 protein reads CSAADRTNTEAFF.

A remark on this clone: The read halts 3 residues ahead of the CDR3 end, with the missing end drawn from the germline J gene. This sequence joins TRBV5-1 and TRBJ2-1, with 7 positions matching TRBD1. Germline CDR1 and CDR2: SGHRS and YFSETQ. V lost 1 base and J lost 7; bases outside the gene matches: 2. The CDR3 loop spans 13 amino acids. The CDR3 sequence: CASSLSGGNEQFF. The sequenced part of the CDR3 DNA is TGCGCCAGCAGCTTGTCAGGGGGAAATGAG.

Of note for this clone: The read ends 3 residues early relative to the CDR3; the germline J gene fills the gap. The chain uses TRBV20-1 and TRBJ2-7; the match to TRBD1 covers 10 bases. CDR3 length equals 12 residues. V shed 6 bases, J shed 3 bases, and the junction held 2 bases outside the gene matches. Per the germline V gene, CDR1 is DFQATT and CDR2 is SNEGSKA (reference sequence). The sequenced part of the CDR3 DNA is TGCAGTGCAAGGACAGGGGGCTACGAG. This encodes CSARTGGYE. The whole CDR3 region reads CSARTGGYEQYF.

Details on this clone: The read gets to within 3 residues of the CDR3 end, and the germline J gene fills in the rest. The rearrangement joins TRBV7-2 to TRBJ2-7; 8 nucleotides agree with TRBD1. This CDR3 is 13 amino acids long. CDR1 is SGHTA, CDR2 FQGNSA, per germline. The trim removed 5 bases at V and 6 bases at J, leaving 6 bases unmatched. The CDR3 spells CASSPNTGGEQYF. The CDR3 bases that were read are TGTGCCAGCAGCCCGAACACAGGGGGCGAG.

About this clone itself: The missing CDR3 end, 3 residues past where the read stops, is filled in from the germline J gene. The J gene is TRBJ2-7, the V gene TRBV20-1, with 10 bases aligning to TRBD2. The CDR3 covers 13 residues. With V trimmed by 6 bases and J by 5 bases, 7 bases remained unmatched. The germline gives CDR1 DFQATT, CDR2 SNEGSKA (reference sequence). CDR3 sequence reads: CSAPGTSDHEQYF. The sequenced part of the CDR3 DNA is TGCAGTGCCCCCGGGACTAGCGATCACGAG.

Notes on this clone: The DNA ends 3 residues before the CDR3 does, and the rest of the CDR3 is filled in from the germline J gene. The chain employs TRBV2 and TRBJ2-3, with 8 bases fitting TRBD1. V lost 7 bases, J lost 3 bases, and 6 bases stayed unmatched. Germline V lookup: CDR1 SNHLY, CDR2 FYNNEI. The CDR3 has 14 residues. CDR3 amino acids: CASKRTGSTDTQYF. CDR3 DNA, as far as it was read: TGTGCCAGCAAACGGACAGGGAGTACAGATACG.

CDR3 loop: CASSVDSSGNTIYF. CDR3 DNA (partial): TGTGCCAGCAGCGTAGACAGTTCTGGAAACACC. V and J are TRBV9 and TRBJ1-3; unclear D gene. The read gets to within 3 residues of the CDR3 end, and the germline J gene fills in the rest. The V end lost 0 bases, the J end lost 1 base, and 5 bases lay between the germline ends. The CDR3 is 14 residues long. Germline CDR1 reads SGDLS; CDR2 reads YYNGEE. The whole variable domain, filled in from reference TRBV9 and TRBJ1-3, reads DSGVTQTPKHLITATGQRVTLRCSPRSGDLSVYWYQQSLDQGLQFLIQYYNGEERAKGNILERFSAQQFPDLHSELNLSSLELGDSALYFCASSVDSSGNTIYFGEGSWLTVV.

Turning to this clone: Read coverage stops 3 residues before the CDR3 terminus; the germline J gene supplies the remainder. This chain uses TRBV19 with TRBJ1-2; TRBD1 is a possible D gene (5 bases). The CDR3 sequence is 14 residues long. Germline V lookup: CDR1 LNHDA, CDR2 SQIVND (reference sequence). CDR3 region: CASSNQRGAYDYTF. The sequenced CDR3 bases are TGTGCCAGTAGTAACCAGCGGGGCGCCTACGAC. Using reference TRBV19 and TRBJ1-2 for the parts outside the CDR3, the full variable domain is DGGITQSPKYLFRKEGQNVTLSCEQNLNHDAMYWYRQDPGQGLRLIYYSQIVNDFQKGDIAEGYSVSREKKESFPLTVTSAQKNPTAFYLCASSNQRGAYDYTFGSGTRLTVV.

In regard to this clone: With the read ending 3 residues before the CDR3 end, the germline J gene is used to fill in that end. This chain joins TRBV5-6 and TRBJ2-7, with 7 bases lining up with TRBD2. CDR1 SGHDT and CDR2 YYEEEE come from the germline V gene. J lost 0 bases, V lost 4 bases, and 7 bases had no gene match. The CDR3 spans 15 residues. The CDR3 loop reads CASSPAGGTSYEQYF. The DNA read from the CDR3 is TGTGCCAGCAGCCCCGCCGGGGGGACCTCCTACGAG.

Regarding this clone: The CDR3 is cut off 3 residues early in the read; its end comes from the germline J gene. This chain links TRBV5-5 with TRBJ1-1, with 7 bases lining up with TRBD1. Losses at the gene ends were 6 bases for V and 2 bases for J; bases not matched to a gene: 7. The CDR3 is 14 residues long. Germline-derived CDR1 and CDR2 are SGHKS and YYEKEE (reference sequence). The CDR3 protein is CASNRDSSNTEAFF. CDR3 DNA (partial): TGTGCCAGCAATCGGGACAGCTCAAACACTGAA.

As for this clone: The sequenced fragment ends 3 residues before the CDR3 boundary, so the rest is inferred from the germline J gene. This chain connects TRBV6-2 or TRBV6-3 to TRBJ2-6; 8 nucleotides line up with TRBD2. The CDR3 totals 17 residues. From germline, CDR1 is MNHEY and CDR2 SVGEGT. The J segment lost 3 bases and the V segment lost 1 base, leaving 5 bases of the junction unmatched. This CDR3 reads CASSYLVGGVGANVLTF. CDR3 DNA, as far as it was read: TGTGCCAGCAGTTACTTAGTCGGGGGGGTTGGGGCCAACGTC.